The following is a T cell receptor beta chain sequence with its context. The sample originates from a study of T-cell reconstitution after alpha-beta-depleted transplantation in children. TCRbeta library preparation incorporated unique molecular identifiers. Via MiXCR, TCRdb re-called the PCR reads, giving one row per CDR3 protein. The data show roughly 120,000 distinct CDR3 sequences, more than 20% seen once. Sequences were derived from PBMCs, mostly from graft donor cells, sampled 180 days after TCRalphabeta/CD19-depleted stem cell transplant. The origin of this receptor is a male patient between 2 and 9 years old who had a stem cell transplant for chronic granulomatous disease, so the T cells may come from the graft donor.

Written as DNA, the CDR3 is TGTGCCAGCAGTTTTGAGGACAACTACGAGCAGTACTTC. As protein: CASSFEDNYEQYF. The V call is TRBV12-3 or TRBV12-4, the J call TRBJ2-7; D may be TRBD1 (5 bases). CDR3 length: 13 residues. The V end lost 3 bases, the J end lost 3 bases, and 9 bases lay between the germline ends.